The rows below give T cell receptor beta chains drawn from one sample of a study of T cell repertoires in cytomegalovirus infection. TCRdb reprocessed the reads with MiXCR, giving one entry per CDR3 protein. This table holds 450,000 to 650,000 distinct CDR3 sequences, 40% found once. These receptors are not linked to any known antigen. This specimen was cultured PBMCs, taken from culture after CMV antigen stimulation. The source of these receptors is a human donor in good health (CMV status not recorded). Some clones in this sample may be carry-over from other donors' samples. CDR3s include the opening cysteine and the closing phenylalanine or tryptophan. A D gene is named only where the DNA matches it firmly. Clone size is shown for a subset of rows, as once, few, many or a class of expanded clone.

cdr3_aa	cdr3_nt	cdr3_length	d_call	clone_size	v_call	j_call
CASSPRTGGGNQPQHF	TGTGCCAGCAGCCCGAGGACAGGGGGGGGCAATCAGCCCCAGCATTTT	16	TRBD1	-	TRBV2	TRBJ1-5
CASSLAPTGGGNQPQHF	TGTGCCAGCAGCTTAGCCCCGACAGGGGGAGGCAATCAGCCCCAGCATTTT	17	TRBD1	-	TRBV7-2	TRBJ1-5
CASSLTSGGGDTDTQYF	TGTGCCAGCAGCTTGACTAGCGGAGGAGGGGATACAGATACGCAGTATTTT	17	TRBD2	-	TRBV7-6	TRBJ2-3
CASSRGVSGDTQYF	TGTGCCAGCAGTCGGGGGGTCAGCGGAGATACGCAGTATTTT	14	TRBD2	-	TRBV6-5	TRBJ2-3
CASSLDQPGSQHRYGYTF	TGTGCCAGCAGCTTAGATCAGCCCGGCAGTCAGCATCGGTATGGCTACACCTTC	18	-	-	TRBV11-2	TRBJ1-2
CASSYSIRPGHLPTDTQYF	TGTGCCAGCAGTTACTCGATACGCCCGGGACATTTGCCCACAGATACGCAGTATTTT	19	-	-	TRBV6-5	TRBJ2-3
CASSSPGGFRWNEQFF	TGTGCCAGCAGCTCCCCCGGGGGCTTTAGGTGGAATGAGCAGTTCTTC	16	-	-	TRBV7-6	TRBJ2-1
CASSLGETGVGYGYTF	TGTGCCAGCAGCTTAGGAGAGACAGGGGTGGGCTATGGCTACACCTTC	16	TRBD1	few	TRBV11-2	TRBJ1-2
CASSLGNSYNEQFF	TGTGCCAGCAGCTTAGGGAACTCCTACAATGAGCAGTTCTTC	14	-	many	TRBV7-9	TRBJ2-1
CASSPSQTGELFF	TGTGCCAGCAGCCCCAGCCAAACCGGGGAGCTGTTTTTT	13	-	-	TRBV5-5	TRBJ2-2
CASLPRIGVWGTEAFF	TGTGCCAGCTTACCTCGTATTGGGGTGTGGGGCACTGAAGCTTTCTTT	16	-	-	TRBV27	TRBJ1-1
CASSPSGADTQYF	TGTGCCAGCAGCCCTAGCGGGGCAGATACGCAGTATTTT	13	TRBD2	few	TRBV7-2	TRBJ2-3
CASSQGRRTEAFF	TGTGCCAGCAGTCAGGGGCGTCGGACTGAAGCTTTCTTT	13	-	few	TRBV6-6	TRBJ1-1
CASSLGVSAEQKLFF	TGTGCCAGCAGCTTAGGAGTCTCCGCGGAGCAAAAACTGTTTTTT	15	-	-	TRBV7-8	TRBJ1-4
CASSSNAETQYF	TGTGCCAGCAGCTCCAATGCGGAGACCCAGTACTTC	12	-	-	TRBV7-9	TRBJ2-5
CASSFGRITRTDTQYF	TGTGCCAGCAGCTTCGGACGGATCACCCGCACAGATACGCAGTATTTT	16	-	-	TRBV11-2	TRBJ2-3
CASSLNPTSASWGTQYF	TGTGCCAGCAGCCTCAACCCGACTAGCGCCTCGTGGGGTACGCAGTATTTT	17	TRBD2	-	TRBV7-2	TRBJ2-3
CASSRGNRDTEAFF	TGTGCCAGCAGCAGGGGGAATAGGGACACTGAAGCTTTCTTT	14	-	-	TRBV7-9	TRBJ1-1
CASSVAGGPYNEQFF	TGTGCCAGCAGTGTGGCAGGGGGCCCCTACAATGAGCAGTTCTTC	15	TRBD1	-	TRBV2	TRBJ2-1
CASKGGRGGDGTDTQYF	TGTGCCAGCAAGGGTGGTCGGGGGGGCGACGGCACAGATACGCAGTATTTT	17	TRBD2	many	TRBV7-2	TRBJ2-3
CASSYPRRGPYEQYF	TGTGCCAGCAGTTACCCCCGGCGGGGGCCCTACGAGCAGTACTTC	15	-	few	TRBV6-2/TRBV6-3	TRBJ2-7
CASSYLGAGELFF	TGTGCCAGCAGTTACCTTGGGGCCGGGGAGCTGTTTTTT	13	-	few	TRBV6-6	TRBJ2-2
CASRGIARYEQYF	TGTGCCAGCCGCGGGATCGCCCGCTACGAGCAGTACTTC	13	-	-	TRBV6-2/TRBV6-3	TRBJ2-7
CSARGVAGYEQYF	TGCAGTGCTAGAGGGGTCGCGGGGTACGAGCAGTACTTC	13	-	-	TRBV20-1	TRBJ2-7
CAIGTSNQPQHF	TGTGCCATCGGGACTAGCAATCAGCCCCAGCATTTT	12	-	many	TRBV10-3	TRBJ1-5
CASSEGGVGDTEAFF	TGTGCCAGCAGTGAGGGAGGGGTCGGGGACACTGAAGCTTTCTTT	15	-	few	TRBV25-1	TRBJ1-1
CASSYERRDLYNEQFF	TGTGCCAGCAGTTATGAGAGGCGGGATCTTTACAATGAGCAGTTCTTC	16	-	-	TRBV27	TRBJ2-1